Given below is one TCR beta chain in context. This specimen belongs to a study of T cells after yellow fever vaccination. V shed 0 bases and J shed 0 bases, with 8 bases lying between them. Germline V gene lookup returns CDR1 LNHNV and CDR2 YYDKDF (reference sequence). The CDR3 runs 15 residues. TCRdb reanalysed the 5' RACE reads using MiXCR and keeps one entry per CDR3 protein. The table records 550,000 or so distinct CDR3 sequences, around 21% of them present only once. Material: PBMCs, obtained 15 days after the yellow fever booster vaccination. The J gene is TRBJ2-5, the V gene TRBV15; D possibly matches TRBD1 or TRBD2 (5 bases each). The receptor's source is a man aged 25-45 years who received the YFV17D yellow fever vaccine. The CDR3 reads CATSRDWGNQETQYF. CDR3 nucleotides: TGTGCCACCAGCAGAGATTGGGGGAACCAAGAGACCCAGTACTTC.